This is a list of T cell receptor beta chains from one sample in a study of shared clonotypes between healthy human individuals. Sequencing was performed with immunoSEQ multiplex PCR; in TCRdb, only in-frame clones are kept and a portion is missing. Of approximately 460,000 clones in the sample, roughly 80% were seen once. The sample comprised PBMCs. These receptors all come from a middle-aged woman in good health. Some clones in this sample may be carry-over from other donors' samples. Both conserved end residues are part of each CDR3. Not all rows give a size; the values are once, few, many and, for expanded clones, a class.

v_gene	j_gene	abundance	CDR3aa
TRBV4-3	TRBJ2-1	NA	CASSQTLAPTSGIRNEQFF
TRBV7-2	TRBJ1-5	NA	CASSPGREQPQHF
TRBV30	TRBJ1-5	NA	CAWNVQGQPQHF
TRBV2	TRBJ2-7	NA	CASSELGREQYF
TRBV6-1	TRBJ2-7	many	CASSYDRAVYEQYF
TRBV7-8	TRBJ2-1	NA	CASSSSRVHEQFF
TRBV9	TRBJ2-7	once	CASSVDFASGEQYF
TRBV28	TRBJ1-3	NA	CASSSRTGRGNTIYF
TRBV7-3	TRBJ1-3	NA	CAGSWGMPSGNTIYF
TRBV18	TRBJ1-1	NA	CASSPDRGEGDTEAFF
TRBV30	TRBJ1-6	NA	CAWSRDGDSPLHF
TRBV7-3	TRBJ1-2	once	CASSDTGAGNNYGYTF
TRBV5-1	TRBJ2-5	NA	CASSPDNQETQYF
TRBV4-1	TRBJ1-5	NA	CASSQDPNQHQHF
TRBV30	TRBJ2-6	once	CAYSEDSGSSGANVLTF
TRBV5-4	TRBJ2-3	many	CASSFGREGRTQYF
TRBV2	TRBJ1-1	NA	CASSDPDSATEAFF
TRBV29-1	TRBJ2-2	many	CSVRGRTDTGELFF
TRBV7-9	TRBJ2-2	once	CASSTGGTGELFF
TRBV28	TRBJ2-4	many	CASTIRGQAKNIQYF
TRBV28	TRBJ2-4	NA	CASSPDRENIQYF
TRBV2	TRBJ1-5	NA	CASSATGGGQPQHF
TRBV6-4	TRBJ2-1	NA	CASSELAGGSTEQFF
TRBV5-1	TRBJ1-2	NA	CASSPRGQGAPGYTF
TRBV7-6	TRBJ1-4	NA	CASGEGTGSANEKLFF
TRBV13	TRBJ2-3	NA	CASSLRSASRTDTQYF
TRBV28	TRBJ2-7	NA	CASSPPGLAVYEQYF
TRBV4-1	TRBJ2-7	NA	CASGEREGRYEQYF
TRBV7-3	TRBJ1-5	NA	CASSLNGDQPQHF
TRBV7-2	TRBJ2-7	NA	CASSLARTPGYEQYF
TRBV11-1	TRBJ1-1	NA	CASSLDRGDAFF
TRBV7-9	TRBJ1-5	NA	CASSQEGRNQPQHF
TRBV9	TRBJ2-5	NA	CASSVGLAGQTQYF
TRBV28	TRBJ1-1	NA	CASNLMGTGKNTEAFF
TRBV28	TRBJ2-7	NA	CASSSGVGYEQYF
TRBV11-2	TRBJ2-7	once	CASSFIAGRGEQYF
TRBV7-7	TRBJ2-1	NA	CASSSGTSVNNEQFF
TRBV11-2	TRBJ2-7	NA	CASTPPRGHPYEQYF
TRBV18	TRBJ2-5	many	CASSPSTSLGGTQYF
TRBV28	TRBJ1-4	NA	CASSLWQANLFF
TRBV29-1	TRBJ2-3	NA	CSVLPSRTGSTDTQYF
TRBV28	TRBJ1-1	NA	CASSFPTRNTEAFF
TRBV5-8	TRBJ2-7	NA	CASRPTSGAYEQYF
TRBV7-9	TRBJ1-1	NA	CASSFVQGANTEAFF
TRBV19	TRBJ1-4	NA	CASSRQVGNEKLFF
TRBV29-1	TRBJ1-5	many	CSVVEQVNQPQHF
TRBV5-1	TRBJ2-7	NA	CASSFAGDEQYF
TRBV11-2	TRBJ2-1	NA	CASSTRLGSGRYNEQFF
TRBV18	TRBJ2-2	NA	CASSRSSSRNTGELFF
TRBV6-1	TRBJ1-5	NA	CASSDMGQVFEPQHF
TRBV28	TRBJ1-4	few	CASRTGIREKLFF
TRBV5-4	TRBJ1-1	once	CASSPGGTTVFGTEAFF